This TCR beta chain was captured in a study (dated by TCRdb to about 2016). Inclusive of the bounding cysteine and phenylalanine, the CDR3 is 17 residues long. Only the CDR3 part of the read is kept: 51 bases, read in frame from the first base. Via the germline V gene, CDR1 is SGHTA and CDR2 FQGNSA. Trimming leaves V shorter by 5 bases and J shorter by 5 bases, with the junction holding 7 bases beyond the gene matches. The library was generated by RT-PCR. Sequencing instrument: Illumina MiSeq. In TCRdb, the public reads were trimmed at Q25 with fastp and aligned with MiXCR, with productive beta chains retained. Each CDR3 protein gets just one entry, which takes the most common genes and DNA from the rows behind it. Counted in this sample were 550,000 to 750,000 distinct CDR3 sequences; 13% to 15% of them appeared once. Roughly 3.6% of the sample lies in the top ten. This clonotype has a count of ten or more. No cognate antigen has been identified for it. No per-base quality is available; no much larger clone lies one base away.

The TCR was taken from a female donor in good health, serving as a healthy control. The sequenced material came from memory CD4+ T cells from blood. The sequence links TRBV7-2 to TRBJ2-2, with 14 middle bases fitting TRBD2. The DNA sequence reads TGTGCCAGCAGCCCCGGGACTAGCGGGAGACCTACCGGGGAGCTGTTTTTT. Translated, it reads CASSPGTSGRPTGELFF.